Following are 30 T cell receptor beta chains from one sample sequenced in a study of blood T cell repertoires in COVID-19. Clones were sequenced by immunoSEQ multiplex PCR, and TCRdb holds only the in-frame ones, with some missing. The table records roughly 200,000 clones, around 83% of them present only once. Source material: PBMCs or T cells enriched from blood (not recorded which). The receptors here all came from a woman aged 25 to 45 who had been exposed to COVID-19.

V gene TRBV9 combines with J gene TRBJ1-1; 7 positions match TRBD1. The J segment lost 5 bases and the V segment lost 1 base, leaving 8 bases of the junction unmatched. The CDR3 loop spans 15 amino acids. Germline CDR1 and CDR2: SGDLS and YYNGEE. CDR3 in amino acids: CASSVQTGIGTEAFF. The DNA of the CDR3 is TGTGCCAGCAGCGTACAGACAGGGATTGGGACTGAAGCTTTCTTT.

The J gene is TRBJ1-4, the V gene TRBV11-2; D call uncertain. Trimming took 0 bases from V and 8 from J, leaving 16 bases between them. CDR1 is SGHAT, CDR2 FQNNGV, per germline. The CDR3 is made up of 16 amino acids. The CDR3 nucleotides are TGTGCCAGCAGCTTAGATTTACCCCAGTTGGGCGAAAAACTGTTTTTT. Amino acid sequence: CASSLDLPQLGEKLFF.

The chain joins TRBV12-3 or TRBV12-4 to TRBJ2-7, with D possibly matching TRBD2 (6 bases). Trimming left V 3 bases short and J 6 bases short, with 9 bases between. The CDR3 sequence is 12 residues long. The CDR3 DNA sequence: TGTGCCAGCAGTTTTGGAGGGCCCGAGCAGTACTTC. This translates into CASSFGGPEQYF.

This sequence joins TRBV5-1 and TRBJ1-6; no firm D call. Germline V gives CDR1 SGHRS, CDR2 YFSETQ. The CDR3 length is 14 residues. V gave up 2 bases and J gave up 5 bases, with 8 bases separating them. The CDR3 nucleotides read TGCGCCAGCAGCTTCGGGGATCATAATTCACCCCTCCACTTT. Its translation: CASSFGDHNSPLHF.

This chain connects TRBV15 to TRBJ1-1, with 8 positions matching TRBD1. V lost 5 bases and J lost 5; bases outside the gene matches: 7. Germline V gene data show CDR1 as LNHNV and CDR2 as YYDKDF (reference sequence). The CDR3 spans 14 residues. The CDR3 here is CATSPRTGRTEAFF. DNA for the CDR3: TGTGCCACCAGCCCACGGACAGGGAGAACTGAAGCTTTCTTT.

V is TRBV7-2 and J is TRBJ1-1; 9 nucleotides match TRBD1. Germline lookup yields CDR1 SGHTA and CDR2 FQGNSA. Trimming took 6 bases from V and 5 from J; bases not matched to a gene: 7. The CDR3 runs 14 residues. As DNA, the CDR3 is TGTGCCAGCAGACAACAGGGGGCGCGAACTGAAGCTTTCTTT. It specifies CASRQQGARTEAFF.

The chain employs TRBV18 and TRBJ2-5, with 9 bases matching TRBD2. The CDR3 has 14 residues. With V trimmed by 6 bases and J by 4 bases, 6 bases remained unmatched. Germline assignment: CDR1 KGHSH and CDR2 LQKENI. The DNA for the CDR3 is TGTGCCAGCTCCCGCGGGGGGGCCGGAGAGACCCAGTACTTC. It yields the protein CASSRGGAGETQYF.

The CDR3 DNA reads as TGCGCCAGCAGCCAGCGAACAGGGGTAAACACTGAAGCTTTCTTT. Its translation is CASSQRTGVNTEAFF. The V call is TRBV4-1, the J call TRBJ1-1, with TRBD1 matching 7 bases. The V gene's germline CDR1 is MGHRA and CDR2 YSYEKL. The CDR3 runs 15 residues. The ends lost 3 bases at V and 2 bases at J; junction bases unmatched: 6.

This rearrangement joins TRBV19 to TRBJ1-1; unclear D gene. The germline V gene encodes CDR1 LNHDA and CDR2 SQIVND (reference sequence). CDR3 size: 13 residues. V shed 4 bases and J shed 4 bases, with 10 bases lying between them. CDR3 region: CASSTKLGTEAFF. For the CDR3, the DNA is TGTGCCAGTAGTACTAAACTAGGCACTGAAGCTTTCTTT.

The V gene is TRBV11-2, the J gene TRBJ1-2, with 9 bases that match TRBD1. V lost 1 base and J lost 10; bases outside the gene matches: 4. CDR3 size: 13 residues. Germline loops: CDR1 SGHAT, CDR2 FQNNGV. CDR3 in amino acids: CASSLGTGDPYTF. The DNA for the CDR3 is TGTGCCAGCAGCTTAGGGACAGGGGATCCCTACACCTTC. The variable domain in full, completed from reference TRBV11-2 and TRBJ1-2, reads EAGVAQSPRYKIIEKRQSVAFWCNPISGHATLYWYQQILGQGPKLLIQFQNNGVVDDSQLPKDRFSAERLKGVDSTLKIQPAKLEDSAVYLCASSLGTGDPYTFGSGTRLTVV.

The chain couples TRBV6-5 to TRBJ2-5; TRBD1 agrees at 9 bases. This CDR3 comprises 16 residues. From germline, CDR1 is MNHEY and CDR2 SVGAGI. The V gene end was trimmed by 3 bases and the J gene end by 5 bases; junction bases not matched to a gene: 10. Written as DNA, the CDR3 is TGTGCCAGCAGTTATTGGGGGGACAGGGATTCCGAGACCCAGTACTTC. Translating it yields CASSYWGDRDSETQYF.

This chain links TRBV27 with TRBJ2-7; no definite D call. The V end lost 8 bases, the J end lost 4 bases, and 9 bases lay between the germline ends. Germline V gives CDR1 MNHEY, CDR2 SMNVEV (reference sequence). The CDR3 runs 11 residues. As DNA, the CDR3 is TGTGCCAGCCGCGTCGGGTACGAGCAGTACTTC. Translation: CASRVGYEQYF.

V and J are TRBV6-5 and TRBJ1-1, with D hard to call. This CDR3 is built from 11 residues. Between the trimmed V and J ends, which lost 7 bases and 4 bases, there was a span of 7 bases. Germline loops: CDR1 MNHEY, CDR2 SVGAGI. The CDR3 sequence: CASIRGTEAFF. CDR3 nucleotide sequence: TGTGCCAGCATTCGGGGCACTGAAGCTTTCTTT.

CDR3 DNA: TGCGCCAGCAGTCCTATAACACAGGGAGATCCTCGTTACACCGGGGAGCTGTTTTTT. Amino acid sequence: CASSPITQGDPRYTGELFF. The rearrangement joins TRBV23-1 to TRBJ2-2; the D gene is possibly TRBD1 (6 bases). TRBV23-1 is an ORF, and what it does is uncertain. This CDR3 is 19 amino acids long. With 4 bases removed from V and 3 bases from J, the gap between germline ends came to 24 bases.

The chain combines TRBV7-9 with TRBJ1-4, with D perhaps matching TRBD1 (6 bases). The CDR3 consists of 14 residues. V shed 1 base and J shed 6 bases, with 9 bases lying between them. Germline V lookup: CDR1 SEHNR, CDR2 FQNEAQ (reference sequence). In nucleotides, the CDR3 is TGTGCCAGCAGCTTAGAGGACAGCGATGAAAAACTGTTTTTT. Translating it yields CASSLEDSDEKLFF.

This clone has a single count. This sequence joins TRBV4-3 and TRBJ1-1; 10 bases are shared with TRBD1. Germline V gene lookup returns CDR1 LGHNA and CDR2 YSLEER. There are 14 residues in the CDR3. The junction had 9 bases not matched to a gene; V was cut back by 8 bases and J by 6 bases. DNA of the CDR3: TGCGCCAGCCGCCCGGGACAGGGGATTCCTGAAGCTTTCTTT. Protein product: CASRPGQGIPEAFF.

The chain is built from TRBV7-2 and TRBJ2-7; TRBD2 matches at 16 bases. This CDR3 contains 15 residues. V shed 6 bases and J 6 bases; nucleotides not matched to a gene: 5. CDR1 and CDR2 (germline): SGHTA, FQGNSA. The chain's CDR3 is CASRGLAGGALEQYF. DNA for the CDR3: TGTGCCAGCAGGGGACTAGCGGGGGGGGCCCTCGAGCAGTACTTC.

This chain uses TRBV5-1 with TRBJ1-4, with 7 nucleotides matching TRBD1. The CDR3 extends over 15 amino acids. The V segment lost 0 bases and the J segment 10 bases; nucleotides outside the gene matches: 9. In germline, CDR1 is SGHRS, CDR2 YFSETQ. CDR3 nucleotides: TGCGCCAGCAGCTTGGGGCAGGGGGTTAGTCGAAAACTGTTTTTT. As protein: CASSLGQGVSRKLFF.

CDR3 sequence (DNA): TGTGCCAGCAGCTTAGATCCGGGAGGAGGCGAGCAGTTCTTC. This codes for CASSLDPGGGEQFF. The chain carries TRBV11-2 and TRBJ2-1; 7 positions match TRBD2. From germline, CDR1 is SGHAT and CDR2 FQNNGV. Trimming cost V 0 bases and J 10 bases; bases outside gene matches: 6. This CDR3 has 14 amino acids.

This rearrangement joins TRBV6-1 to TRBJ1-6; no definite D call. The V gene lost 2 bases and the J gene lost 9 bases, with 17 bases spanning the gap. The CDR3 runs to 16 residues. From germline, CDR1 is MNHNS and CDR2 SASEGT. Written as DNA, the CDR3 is TGTGCCAGCAGTGAAAAGGAGGGCAGGTTTGGTTCACCCCTCCACTTT. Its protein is CASSEKEGRFGSPLHF.

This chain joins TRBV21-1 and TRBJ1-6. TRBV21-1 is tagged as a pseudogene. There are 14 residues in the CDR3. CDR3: CASSKEKEGSPLHF. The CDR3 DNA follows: TGTGCCAGCAGCAAAGAAAAGGAGGGCTCACCCCTCCACTTT.

In nucleotides, the CDR3 is TGTGCCAGCAGCCAAGATGGGACTAGGAACATTCAGTACTTC. Amino acids: CASSQDGTRNIQYF. J is TRBJ2-4 and V is TRBV3-1 (or the pseudogene TRBV3-2), with 8 bases identical to TRBD2. CDR1 LGHDT and CDR2 YNNKEL come from the germline V gene (reference sequence). The CDR3 is made up of 14 amino acids. V shed 0 bases, J shed 7 bases, and the junction held 2 bases outside the gene matches.

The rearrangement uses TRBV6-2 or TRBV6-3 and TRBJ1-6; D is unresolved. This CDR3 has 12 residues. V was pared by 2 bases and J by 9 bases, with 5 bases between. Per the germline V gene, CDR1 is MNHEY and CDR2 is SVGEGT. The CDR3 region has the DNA TGTGCCAGCAGTTACGAGATTTCACCCCTCCACTTT. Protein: CASSYEISPLHF.

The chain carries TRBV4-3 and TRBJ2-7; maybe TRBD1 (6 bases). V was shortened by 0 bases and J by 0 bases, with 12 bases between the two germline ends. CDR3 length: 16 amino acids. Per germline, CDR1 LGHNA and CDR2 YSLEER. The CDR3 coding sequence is TGCGCCAGCAGCCAAGAGGGGGCATTGGGCTCCTACGAGCAGTACTTC. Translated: CASSQEGALGSYEQYF.

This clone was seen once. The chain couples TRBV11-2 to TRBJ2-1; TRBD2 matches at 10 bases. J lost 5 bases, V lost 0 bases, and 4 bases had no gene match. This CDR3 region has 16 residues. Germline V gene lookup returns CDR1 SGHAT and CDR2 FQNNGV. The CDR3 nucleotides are TGTGCCAGCAGCTTAGAAGCTAGCGGGGGACACAATGAGCAGTTCTTC. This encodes CASSLEASGGHNEQFF.

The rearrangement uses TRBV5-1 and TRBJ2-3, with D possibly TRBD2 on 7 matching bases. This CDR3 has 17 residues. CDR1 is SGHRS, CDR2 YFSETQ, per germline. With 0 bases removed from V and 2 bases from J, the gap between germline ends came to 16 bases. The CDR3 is CASSLVLRGPYTDTQYF. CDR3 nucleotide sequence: TGCGCCAGCAGCTTGGTGTTGCGGGGGCCTTACACAGATACGCAGTATTTT.

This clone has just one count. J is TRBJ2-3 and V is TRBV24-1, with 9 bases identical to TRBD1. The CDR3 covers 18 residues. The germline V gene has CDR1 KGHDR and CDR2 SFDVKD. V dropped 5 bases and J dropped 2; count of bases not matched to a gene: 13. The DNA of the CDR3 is TGTGCCACCAGTGGGGACAGGGAACCACACGCCCCCACAGATACGCAGTATTTT. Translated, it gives CATSGDREPHAPTDTQYF.

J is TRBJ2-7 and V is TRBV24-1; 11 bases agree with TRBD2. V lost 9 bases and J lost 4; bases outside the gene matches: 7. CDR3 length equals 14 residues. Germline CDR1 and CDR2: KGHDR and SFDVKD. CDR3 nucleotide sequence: TGTGCCACCCGGGGGACTAGCGGTGGTTACGAGCAGTACTTC. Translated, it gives CATRGTSGGYEQYF.

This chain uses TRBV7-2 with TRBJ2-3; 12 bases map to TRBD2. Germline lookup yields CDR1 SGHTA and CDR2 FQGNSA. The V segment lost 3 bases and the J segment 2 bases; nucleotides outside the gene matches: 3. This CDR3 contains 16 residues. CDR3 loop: CASSFLAGGSTDTQYF. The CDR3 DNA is TGTGCCAGCAGCTTCCTAGCGGGGGGGTCCACAGATACGCAGTATTTT.

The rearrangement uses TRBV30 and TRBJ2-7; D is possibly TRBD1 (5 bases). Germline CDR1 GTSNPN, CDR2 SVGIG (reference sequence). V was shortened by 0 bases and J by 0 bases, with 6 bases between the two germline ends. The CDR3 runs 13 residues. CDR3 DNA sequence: TGTGCCTGGAGTGTGGGGCTCTCCTACGAGCAGTACTTC. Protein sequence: CAWSVGLSYEQYF.